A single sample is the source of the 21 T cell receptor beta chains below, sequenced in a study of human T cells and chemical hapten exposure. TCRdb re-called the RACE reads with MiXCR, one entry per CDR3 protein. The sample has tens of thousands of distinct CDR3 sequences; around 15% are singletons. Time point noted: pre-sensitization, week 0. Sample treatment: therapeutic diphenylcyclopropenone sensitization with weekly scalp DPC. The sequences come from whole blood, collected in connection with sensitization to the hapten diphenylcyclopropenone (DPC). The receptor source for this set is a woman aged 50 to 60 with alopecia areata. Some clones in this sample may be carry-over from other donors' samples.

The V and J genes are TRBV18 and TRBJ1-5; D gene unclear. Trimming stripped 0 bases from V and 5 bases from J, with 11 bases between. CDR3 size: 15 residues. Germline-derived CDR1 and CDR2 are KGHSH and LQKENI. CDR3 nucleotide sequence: TGTGCCAGCTCACCACCCGCCAGTGGGGATCAGCCCCAGCATTTT. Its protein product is CASSPPASGDQPQHF.

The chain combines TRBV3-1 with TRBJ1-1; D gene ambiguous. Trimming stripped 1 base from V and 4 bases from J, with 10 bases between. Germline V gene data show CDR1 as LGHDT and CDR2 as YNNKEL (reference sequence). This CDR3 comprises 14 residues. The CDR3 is CASSQARLGTEAFF. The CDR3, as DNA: TGTGCCAGCAGCCAAGCGAGATTGGGCACTGAAGCTTTCTTT.

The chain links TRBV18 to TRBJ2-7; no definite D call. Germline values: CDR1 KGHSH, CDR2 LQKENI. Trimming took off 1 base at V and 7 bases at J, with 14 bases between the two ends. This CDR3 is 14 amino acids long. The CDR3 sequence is CASSPLDVMGEQYF. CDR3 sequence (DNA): TGTGCCAGCTCACCACTAGATGTAATGGGTGAGCAGTACTTC.

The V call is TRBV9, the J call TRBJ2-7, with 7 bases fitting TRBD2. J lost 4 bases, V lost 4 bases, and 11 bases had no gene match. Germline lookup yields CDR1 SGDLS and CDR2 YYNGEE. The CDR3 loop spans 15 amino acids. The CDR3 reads CASSTGLGDVYEQYF. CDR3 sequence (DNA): TGTGCCAGCAGCACCGGACTAGGAGACGTTTACGAGCAGTACTTC.

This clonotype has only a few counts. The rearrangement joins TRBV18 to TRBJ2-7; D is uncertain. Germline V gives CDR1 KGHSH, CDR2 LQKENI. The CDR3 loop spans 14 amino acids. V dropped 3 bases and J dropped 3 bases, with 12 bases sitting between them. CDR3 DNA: TGTGCCAGCTCACCTATACGGACCAGCTACGAGCAGTACTTC. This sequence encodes CASSPIRTSYEQYF.

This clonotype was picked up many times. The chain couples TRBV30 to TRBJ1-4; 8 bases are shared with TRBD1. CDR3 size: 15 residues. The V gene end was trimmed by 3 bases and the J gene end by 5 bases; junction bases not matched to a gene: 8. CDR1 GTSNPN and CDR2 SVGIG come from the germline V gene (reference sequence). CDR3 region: CAWRGQGAGNEKLFF. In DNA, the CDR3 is TGTGCCTGGAGGGGTCAGGGGGCAGGGAATGAAAAACTGTTTTTT.

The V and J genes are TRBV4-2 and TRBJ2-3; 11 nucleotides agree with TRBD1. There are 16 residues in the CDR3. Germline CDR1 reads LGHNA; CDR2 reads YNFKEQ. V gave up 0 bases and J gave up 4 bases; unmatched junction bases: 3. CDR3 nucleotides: TGTGCCAGCAGCCAAGATCTGGGACAGGGGGCAGATACGCAGTATTTT. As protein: CASSQDLGQGADTQYF.

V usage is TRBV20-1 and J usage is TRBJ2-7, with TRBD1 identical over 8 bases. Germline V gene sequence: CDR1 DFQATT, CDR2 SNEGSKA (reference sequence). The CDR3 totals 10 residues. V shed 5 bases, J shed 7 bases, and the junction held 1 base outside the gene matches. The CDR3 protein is CSADRGEQYF. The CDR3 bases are TGCAGTGCTGACAGGGGTGAGCAGTACTTC.

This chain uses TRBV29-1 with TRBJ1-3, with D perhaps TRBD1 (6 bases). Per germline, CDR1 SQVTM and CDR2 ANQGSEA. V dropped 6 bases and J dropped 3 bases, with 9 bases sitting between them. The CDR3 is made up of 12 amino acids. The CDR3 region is CSVQGGGNTIYF. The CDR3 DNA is TGCAGCGTACAGGGAGGTGGAAACACCATATATTTT. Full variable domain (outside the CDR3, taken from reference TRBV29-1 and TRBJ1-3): SAVISQKPSRDICQRGTSLTIQCQVDSQVTMMFWYRQQPGQSLTLIATANQGSEATYESGFVIDKFPISRPNLTFSTLTVSNMSPEDSSIYLCSVQGGGNTIYFGEGSWLTVV.

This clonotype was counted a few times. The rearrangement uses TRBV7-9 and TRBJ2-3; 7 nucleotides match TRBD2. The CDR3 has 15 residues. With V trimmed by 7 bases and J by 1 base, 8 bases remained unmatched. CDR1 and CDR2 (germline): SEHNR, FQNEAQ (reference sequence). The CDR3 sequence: CASNPSAGRTDTQYF. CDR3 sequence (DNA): TGTGCCAGCAATCCTTCAGCGGGACGCACAGATACGCAGTATTTT.

The CDR3: CASSSRTSRDGAYNEQFF. In nucleotides, the CDR3 is TGTGCCAGCAGTTCAAGAACCTCCAGGGATGGGGCCTACAATGAGCAGTTCTTC. The chain couples TRBV12-3 or TRBV12-4 to TRBJ2-1, with a possible D match to TRBD1 (5 bases). The germline V and J ends were trimmed by 4 bases and 2 bases, with 21 bases remaining between them. The CDR3 runs to 18 residues.

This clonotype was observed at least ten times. As DNA, the CDR3 is TGTGCCAGCAGTACCGAGACAGATACGCAGTATTTT. Amino acids: CASSTETDTQYF. V and J are TRBV28 and TRBJ2-3; D not resolved. Germline assignment: CDR1 MDHEN and CDR2 SYDVKM. V shed 5 bases and J shed 3 bases, with 6 bases lying between them. The CDR3 length is 12 residues. The variable domain in full, completed from reference TRBV28 and TRBJ2-3, reads DVKVTQSSRYLVKRTGEKVFLECVQDMDHENMFWYRQDPGLGLRLIYFSYDVKMKEKGDIPEGYSVSREKKERFSLILESASTNQTSMYLCASSTETDTQYFGPGTRLTVL.

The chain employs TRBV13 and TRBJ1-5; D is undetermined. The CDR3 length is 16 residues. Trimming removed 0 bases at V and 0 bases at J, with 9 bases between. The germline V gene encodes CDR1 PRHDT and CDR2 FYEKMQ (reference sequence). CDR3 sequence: CASSLGRALSNQPQHF. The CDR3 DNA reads TGTGCCAGCAGCTTAGGAAGGGCGCTTAGCAATCAGCCCCAGCATTTT.

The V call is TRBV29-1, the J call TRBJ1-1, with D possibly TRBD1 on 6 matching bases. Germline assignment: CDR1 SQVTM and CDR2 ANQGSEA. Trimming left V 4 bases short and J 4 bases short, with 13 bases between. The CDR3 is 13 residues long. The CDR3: CSVAPGTPTEAFF. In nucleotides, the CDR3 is TGCAGCGTTGCTCCCGGGACACCCACTGAAGCTTTCTTT.

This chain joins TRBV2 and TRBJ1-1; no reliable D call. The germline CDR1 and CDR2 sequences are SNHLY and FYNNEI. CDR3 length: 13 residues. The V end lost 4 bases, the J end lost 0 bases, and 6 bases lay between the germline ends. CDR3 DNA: TGTGCCAGCAGTGTGGGCATGAACACTGAAGCTTTCTTT. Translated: CASSVGMNTEAFF.

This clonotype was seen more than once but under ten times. CDR3 region: CSARDVGTAKDTEAFF. The DNA of the CDR3 is TGCAGTGCTAGAGACGTAGGGACAGCAAAGGACACTGAAGCTTTCTTT. The chain couples TRBV20-1 to TRBJ1-1; 7 positions match TRBD1. The germline V gene has CDR1 DFQATT and CDR2 SNEGSKA (reference sequence). J was trimmed by 3 bases and V by 0 bases; bases with no gene match: 10. The CDR3 is 16 residues long.

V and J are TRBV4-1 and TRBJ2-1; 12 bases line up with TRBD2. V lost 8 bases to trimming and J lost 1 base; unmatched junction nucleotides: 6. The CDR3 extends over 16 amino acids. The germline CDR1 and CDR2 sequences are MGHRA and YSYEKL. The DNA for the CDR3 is TGCGCCAGCTCGACTAGCGGGAGTAGGTCCTACAATGAGCAGTTCTTC. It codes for CASSTSGSRSYNEQFF.

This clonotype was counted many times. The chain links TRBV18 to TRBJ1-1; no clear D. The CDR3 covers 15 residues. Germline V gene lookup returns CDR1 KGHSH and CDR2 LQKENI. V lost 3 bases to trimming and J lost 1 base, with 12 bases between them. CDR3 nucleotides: TGTGCCAGCTCACCCAACCAGAGACAGAACACTGAAGCTTTCTTT. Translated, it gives CASSPNQRQNTEAFF.

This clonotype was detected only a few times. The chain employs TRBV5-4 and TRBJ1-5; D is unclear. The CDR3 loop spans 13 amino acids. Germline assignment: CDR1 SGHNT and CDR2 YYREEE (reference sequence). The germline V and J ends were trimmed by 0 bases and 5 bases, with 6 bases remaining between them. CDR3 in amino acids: CASSLDSDQPQHF. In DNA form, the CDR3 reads TGTGCCAGCAGCTTGGACAGTGATCAGCCCCAGCATTTT. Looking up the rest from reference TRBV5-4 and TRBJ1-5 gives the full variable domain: ETGVTQSPTHLIKTRGQQVTLRCSSQSGHNTVSWYQQALGQGPQFIFQYYREEENGRGNFPPRFSGLQFPNYSSELNVNALELDDSALYLCASSLDSDQPQHFGDGTRLSIL.

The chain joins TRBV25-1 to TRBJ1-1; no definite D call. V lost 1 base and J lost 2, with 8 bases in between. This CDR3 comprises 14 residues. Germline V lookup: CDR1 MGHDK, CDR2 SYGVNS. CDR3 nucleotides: TGTGCCAGCAGTGAATGGACCTTAAACACTGAAGCTTTCTTT. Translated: CASSEWTLNTEAFF.

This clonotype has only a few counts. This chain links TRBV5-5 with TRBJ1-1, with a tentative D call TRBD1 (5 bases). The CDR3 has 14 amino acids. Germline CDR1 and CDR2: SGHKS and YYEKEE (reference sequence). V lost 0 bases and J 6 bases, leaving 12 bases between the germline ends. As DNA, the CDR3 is TGTGCCAGCAGCTTGGGGGACGGAATTGCTGAAGCTTTCTTT. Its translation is CASSLGDGIAEAFF. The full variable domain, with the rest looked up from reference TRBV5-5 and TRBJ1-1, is DAGVTQSPTHLIKTRGQQVTLRCSPISGHKSVSWYQQVLGQGPQFIFQYYEKEERGRGNFPDRFSARQFPNYSSELNVNALLLGDSALYLCASSLGDGIAEAFFGQGTRLTVV.